This T cell receptor (beta chain) derives from a study of cytomegalovirus exposure and HLA in healthy donors. Findings of the study overall: A missense variant in DCLRE1C was later tied to TCR beta V- and J-gene trimming.

CDR1 is SGHTA, CDR2 FQGNSA, per germline. The CDR3 contains 16 residues. V gave up 6 bases and J gave up 3 bases; unmatched junction bases: 14. The study ran its PCR with 60 Vbeta and 13 Jbeta primers. Sequencing used immunoSEQ multiplex PCR; TCRdb keeps in-frame clones, though not all of them. In the table there are some 100,000 clones, 77% of which are singletons. As for this clone: Its antigen is unknown.

V is TRBV7-2 and J is TRBJ2-7; 7 bases align to TRBD2. The sample was PBMCs. The TCR originated in a man between 35 and 55 years old in good health and CMV-seropositive. The CDR3 reads CASRTEPAGPLYEQYF. DNA of the CDR3: TGTGCCAGCAGAACCGAACCAGCGGGGCCTCTCTACGAGCAGTACTTC.